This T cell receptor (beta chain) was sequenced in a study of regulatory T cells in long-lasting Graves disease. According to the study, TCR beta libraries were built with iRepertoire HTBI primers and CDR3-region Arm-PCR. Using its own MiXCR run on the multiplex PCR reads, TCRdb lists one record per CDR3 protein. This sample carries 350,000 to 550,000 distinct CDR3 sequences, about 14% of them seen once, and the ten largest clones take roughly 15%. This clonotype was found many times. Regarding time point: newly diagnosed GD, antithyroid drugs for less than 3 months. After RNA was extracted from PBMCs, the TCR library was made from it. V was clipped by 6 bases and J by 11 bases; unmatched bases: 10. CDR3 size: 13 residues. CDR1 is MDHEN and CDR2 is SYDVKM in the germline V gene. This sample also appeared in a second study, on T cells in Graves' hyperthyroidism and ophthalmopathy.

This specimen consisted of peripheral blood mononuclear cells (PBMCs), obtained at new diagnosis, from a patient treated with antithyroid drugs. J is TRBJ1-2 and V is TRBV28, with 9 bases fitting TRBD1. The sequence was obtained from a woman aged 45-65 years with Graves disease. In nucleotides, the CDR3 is TGTGCCAGCAGAACCGGACAGGGGAGGGGTTACACCTTC. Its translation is CASRTGQGRGYTF.